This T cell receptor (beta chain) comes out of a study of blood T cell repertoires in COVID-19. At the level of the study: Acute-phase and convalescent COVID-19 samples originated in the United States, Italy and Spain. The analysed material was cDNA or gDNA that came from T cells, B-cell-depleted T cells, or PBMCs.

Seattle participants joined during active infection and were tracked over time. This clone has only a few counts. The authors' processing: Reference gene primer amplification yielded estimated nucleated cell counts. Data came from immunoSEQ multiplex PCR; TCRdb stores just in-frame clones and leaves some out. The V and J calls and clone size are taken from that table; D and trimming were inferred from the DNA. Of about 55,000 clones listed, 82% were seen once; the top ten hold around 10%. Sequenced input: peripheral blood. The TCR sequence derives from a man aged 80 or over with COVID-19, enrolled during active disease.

Here the CDR3 DNA reads TGTGCCAGTAGTATTCTGACAGATAGCAATCAGCCCCAGCATTTT. As protein: CASSILTDSNQPQHF. The V and J genes are TRBV19 and TRBJ1-5, with D possibly being TRBD1 (5 bases). CDR1 is LNHDA, CDR2 SQIVND, per germline (reference sequence). This CDR3 is 15 amino acids long. Trimming took off 3 bases at V and 0 bases at J, with 9 bases between the two ends.